A single sample gave rise to the 26 T cell receptor beta chains below, sequenced in a study of cytomegalovirus exposure and HLA in healthy donors (TCRdb year 2017). The receptor library was made with the immunoSEQ multiplex PCR assay. TCRdb holds this immuneACCESS table with in-frame rearrangements only. Some clones are missing; in checked studies, unresolved V genes explain under half, and the rest has no known cause. The sample data list tens of thousands of clones, and more than 70% of these were observed just once. Of the sample, 12% falls within the top ten clones. Sequenced sample: PBMCs. These receptors were taken from a woman younger than 30 in good health and CMV-seropositive.

The rearrangement joins TRBV6-5 to TRBJ1-5, with TRBD1 identical over 8 bases. The V gene end was trimmed by 5 bases and the J gene end by 6 bases; junction bases not matched to a gene: 3. Germline V gene sequence: CDR1 MNHEY, CDR2 SVGAGI. The CDR3 sequence is 13 residues long. The CDR3 is CASSRTGTQPQHF. The CDR3 coding sequence is TGTGCCAGCAGTCGGACAGGGACTCAGCCCCAGCATTTT.

The chain combines TRBV27 with TRBJ2-7; 8 bases are shared with TRBD1. This CDR3 has 13 amino acids. The germline V gene encodes CDR1 MNHEY and CDR2 SMNVEV (reference sequence). Germline trimming cut 3 bases from V and 6 bases from J; bases unmatched to any gene: 4. CDR3 residues: CASSFRGRGEQYF. CDR3 nucleotide sequence: TGTGCCAGCAGTTTCAGGGGGCGGGGCGAGCAGTACTTC.

The rearrangement uses TRBV11-3 and TRBJ2-1; TRBD1 is a possible D gene (5 bases). The germline CDR1 and CDR2 sequences are SGHNT and YENEEA. The V and J ends lost 5 bases and 6 bases respectively, with 17 bases between them. This CDR3 has 15 residues. The DNA for the CDR3 is TGTGCCAGCAGCATCGACAGTGGTCAACCCAATGAGCAGTTCTTC. Its translation: CASSIDSGQPNEQFF. Drawing the rest from reference TRBV11-3 and TRBJ2-1, the complete variable domain is EAGVVQSPRYKIIEKKQPVAFWCNPISGHNTLYWYLQNLGQGPELLIRYENEEAVDDSQLPKDRFSAERLKGVDSTLKIQPAELGDSAVYLCASSIDSGQPNEQFFGPGTRLTVL.

The chain recombines TRBV5-6 with TRBJ2-7; 9 positions match TRBD1. Germline-derived CDR1 and CDR2 are SGHDT and YYEEEE. The CDR3 spans 17 residues. Trimming at V came to 1 base and at J to 5 bases, leaving 13 bases not matched to a gene. CDR3 sequence reads: CASSLSWVGTGTHEQYF. DNA for the CDR3: TGTGCCAGCAGCTTGAGCTGGGTCGGGACAGGGACCCACGAGCAGTACTTC.

J is TRBJ2-1 and V is TRBV28; 8 bases agree with TRBD1. V dropped 8 bases and J dropped 10; count of bases not matched to a gene: 13. Germline lookup yields CDR1 MDHEN and CDR2 SYDVKM. CDR3 length equals 14 residues. In DNA, the CDR3 is TGTGCCAGCTTTCCGGGACAGGAACGGGTGGAGCAGTTCTTC. Translated: CASFPGQERVEQFF. Filled out from reference TRBV28 and TRBJ2-1, the complete variable domain reads DVKVTQSSRYLVKRTGEKVFLECVQDMDHENMFWYRQDPGLGLRLIYFSYDVKMKEKGDIPEGYSVSREKKERFSLILESASTNQTSMYLCASFPGQERVEQFFGPGTRLTVL.

The V call is TRBV28, the J call TRBJ2-3, with 7 bases lining up with TRBD2. CDR1 and CDR2 (germline): MDHEN, SYDVKM. The junction had 14 bases not matched to a gene; V was cut back by 2 bases and J by 6 bases. This CDR3 comprises 17 residues. The CDR3 region is CASSLGRGGAQSDTQYF. CDR3 in DNA: TGTGCCAGCAGTTTAGGGCGGGGAGGGGCACAATCCGATACGCAGTATTTT.

The rearrangement uses TRBV6-5 and TRBJ1-2, with 9 bases matching TRBD1. Germline CDR1 reads MNHEY; CDR2 reads SVGAGI. V shed 2 bases, J shed 6 bases, and the junction held 10 bases outside the gene matches. The CDR3 length is 16 residues. Written as DNA, the CDR3 is TGTGCCAGCAGTTACCAACGACAGGGGGTGCGGGATGGCTACACCTTC. Protein sequence: CASSYQRQGVRDGYTF.

This chain uses TRBV27 with TRBJ2-7, with TRBD1 identical over 7 bases. V was pared by 2 bases and J by 1 base, with 5 bases of the junction left unmatched. CDR1 and CDR2 from the germline V gene are MNHEY and SMNVEV (reference sequence). There are 15 residues in the CDR3. CDR3 DNA: TGTGCCAGCAGTTTACTTGACAGGGCTTCCTACGAGCAGTACTTC. Translated, it gives CASSLLDRASYEQYF.

The chain joins TRBV19 to TRBJ1-1; a possible D gene is TRBD1 (6 bases). The CDR3 is made up of 14 amino acids. Per the germline V gene, CDR1 is LNHDA and CDR2 is SQIVND (reference sequence). V was shortened by 8 bases and J by 4 bases, with 17 bases between the two germline ends. The CDR3, as DNA: TGTGCCAGTCAACCGGACAGCCGGGGCACTGAAGCTTTCTTT. This encodes CASQPDSRGTEAFF.

This clone was found a few times. This rearrangement joins TRBV5-4 to TRBJ2-7; D possibly corresponds to TRBD2 (6 bases). Germline CDR1 is SGHNT and CDR2 is YYREEE (reference sequence). Trimming took 4 bases from V and 3 from J, leaving 14 bases between them. CDR3 length: 14 residues. The chain's CDR3 is CASSVGGQNYEQYF. CDR3 nucleotide sequence: TGTGCCAGCAGCGTCGGAGGGCAGAACTACGAGCAGTACTTC. The full variable domain, completed using reference TRBV5-4 and TRBJ2-7, is ETGVTQSPTHLIKTRGQQVTLRCSSQSGHNTVSWYQQALGQGPQFIFQYYREEENGRGNFPPRFSGLQFPNYSSELNVNALELDDSALYLCASSVGGQNYEQYFGPGTRLTVT.

This rearrangement joins TRBV6-5 to TRBJ1-6, with TRBD1 as a possible D gene (6 bases). V was cut by 7 bases and J by 7 bases, with 11 bases left in between. Germline values: CDR1 MNHEY, CDR2 SVGAGI. This CDR3 is built from 13 residues. This chain's CDR3 is CASNRASNSPLHF. For the CDR3, the DNA is TGTGCCAGCAACAGGGCATCAAATTCACCCCTCCACTTT.

CDR3 region: CASSKGQGLGYTF. For the CDR3, the DNA is TGTGCCAGCAGTAAAGGACAGGGGCTTGGCTACACCTTC. The chain joins TRBV6-5 to TRBJ1-2; 9 bases fit TRBD1. The CDR3 extends over 13 amino acids. CDR1 MNHEY and CDR2 SVGAGI come from the germline V gene. The junction had 5 bases not matched to a gene; V was cut back by 5 bases and J by 7 bases.

The table lists this clone with a few counts. The rearrangement links TRBV7-6 to TRBJ2-7; 7 nucleotides line up with TRBD1. The CDR3 extends over 14 amino acids. Germline assignment: CDR1 SGHVS and CDR2 FNYEAQ. Unmatched junction bases numbered 3, after V lost 1 base and J lost 3 bases. CDR3 residues: CASSLGQGDYEQYF. The CDR3 DNA follows: TGTGCCAGCAGCTTAGGTCAGGGGGACTACGAGCAGTACTTC.

The chain recombines TRBV19 with TRBJ1-4, with D unresolved. CDR3 size: 15 residues. CDR1 is LNHDA and CDR2 is SQIVND in the germline V gene (reference sequence). Deletions cut 4 bases from V and 7 bases from J, with 16 bases between. The CDR3 sequence: CASSTRPAWSEKLFF. For the CDR3, the DNA is TGTGCCAGTAGTACTAGGCCCGCTTGGAGTGAAAAACTGTTTTTT. Combining the CDR3 with reference TRBV19 and TRBJ1-4 gives the whole variable domain DGGITQSPKYLFRKEGQNVTLSCEQNLNHDAMYWYRQDPGQGLRLIYYSQIVNDFQKGDIAEGYSVSREKKESFPLTVTSAQKNPTAFYLCASSTRPAWSEKLFFGSGTQLSVL.

The table lists this clone with a few counts. The rearrangement uses TRBV7-2 and TRBJ1-1; 9 bases fit TRBD1. Trimming took 4 bases from V and 1 from J; bases not matched to a gene: 1. This CDR3 is 14 amino acids long. Per the germline V gene, CDR1 is SGHTA and CDR2 is FQGNSA. The CDR3 DNA follows: TGTGCCAGCAGCTCGGACAGGGGGAACACTGAAGCTTTCTTT. Translated: CASSSDRGNTEAFF.

The chain links TRBV5-4 to TRBJ2-3; D ambiguous. In germline, CDR1 is SGHNT, CDR2 YYREEE (reference sequence). This CDR3 has 13 residues. Trimming left V 0 bases short and J 3 bases short, with 5 bases between. The DNA for the CDR3 is TGTGCCAGCAGCTTGGCCGGGACAGATACGCAGTATTTT. Translation gives CASSLAGTDTQYF.

The chain couples TRBV27 to TRBJ2-7; D gene uncertain. V lost 3 bases, J lost 0 bases, and 15 bases lay in between. The V gene's germline CDR1 is MNHEY and CDR2 SMNVEV (reference sequence). The CDR3 spans 16 residues. As DNA, the CDR3 is TGTGCCAGCAGTTTCTCAGGTACCTATAGCTCCTACGAGCAGTACTTC. Translating gives CASSFSGTYSSYEQYF.

This chain links TRBV4-3 with TRBJ2-1; D remains unclear. Germline V lookup: CDR1 LGHNA, CDR2 YSLEER. Trimming pared 0 bases from V and 2 bases from J, leaving 8 bases between. This CDR3 spans 15 amino acids. CDR3 protein: CASSQERGPYNEQFF. CDR3 DNA: TGCGCCAGCAGCCAAGAACGCGGTCCCTACAATGAGCAGTTCTTC.

CDR3 sequence reads: CASSEGRRITGELFF. The CDR3 DNA reads TGTGCCAGCAGTGAAGGGAGACGGATCACCGGGGAGCTGTTTTTT. The rearrangement links TRBV2 to TRBJ2-2; D is ambiguous. The CDR3 is 15 amino acids. Trimming cost V 1 base and J 4 bases, with 10 bases left between them. Per germline, CDR1 SNHLY and CDR2 FYNNEI.

CDR3 nucleotides: TGTGCCAGCTCAGTAGCGGGGGGCCCCACAGATACGCAGTATTTT. This encodes CASSVAGGPTDTQYF. This sequence joins TRBV18 and TRBJ2-3; 10 bases map to TRBD2. The CDR3 length is 15 residues. V was pared by 5 bases and J by 2 bases, with 4 bases of the junction left unmatched. Germline CDR1 is KGHSH and CDR2 is LQKENI.

As for this clone: Germline is not matched at one junction end, which may reflect a read error. Other DNA sequences of this sample code for an identical CDR3. CDR3 in amino acids: CASSNRDRETQYF. The CDR3, as DNA: TGTGCCAGCAGTAACCGCGATCGGGAGACTCAGTACTTC. The chain is built from TRBV25-1 and TRBJ2-5, with D possibly TRBD2 on 6 matching bases. CDR1 and CDR2 (germline): MGHDK, SYGVNS. This CDR3 contains 13 residues.

This clone has only one observation. The same CDR3 arises from other DNA sequences in this sample as well. The chain carries TRBV30 and TRBJ1-3; D might be TRBD1 (6 bases). The CDR3 is 16 residues long. The germline V and J ends were trimmed by 0 bases and 0 bases, with 12 bases remaining between them. Germline CDR1 and CDR2: GTSNPN and SVGIG (reference sequence). DNA of the CDR3: TGTGCCTGGAGTGTTAGGGGGACGAGCTCTGGAAACACCATATATTTT. It yields the protein CAWSVRGTSSGNTIYF.

The gene calls are TRBV30 and TRBJ2-3, with 8 positions matching TRBD1. From germline, CDR1 is GTSNPN and CDR2 SVGIG (reference sequence). The CDR3 runs 15 residues. V shed 0 bases and J 3 bases; nucleotides not matched to a gene: 5. In DNA, the CDR3 is TGTGCCTGGAGTGTGGGGACAGGTACAACAGATACGCAGTATTTT. It translates to CAWSVGTGTTDTQYF.

J is TRBJ1-1 and V is TRBV6-5; 7 nucleotides agree with TRBD1. Germline assignment: CDR1 MNHEY and CDR2 SVGAGI. The V segment lost 5 bases and the J segment 12 bases; nucleotides outside the gene matches: 18. This CDR3 has 15 residues. CDR3 loop: CASSINNQGGAVTFF. The DNA of the CDR3 is TGTGCCAGCAGTATCAATAACCAGGGGGGCGCCGTCACTTTCTTT.

This clone showed up just once. The genes are TRBV30 and TRBJ2-1, with D perhaps TRBD2 (7 bases). Germline V CDR1 and CDR2: GTSNPN, SVGIG (reference sequence). The CDR3 length is 18 residues. V was pared by 2 bases and J by 6 bases, with 26 bases between. This chain's CDR3 is CAWSLSRTGGGRFNEQFF. CDR3 in DNA: TGTGCCTGGAGTCTCTCAAGGACTGGGGGGGGCCGTTTCAATGAGCAGTTCTTC. The full variable domain, completed using reference TRBV30 and TRBJ2-1, is SQTIHQWPATLVQPVGSPLSLECTVEGTSNPNLYWYRQAAGRGLQLLFYSVGIGQISSEVPQNLSASRPQDRQFILSSKKLLLSDSGFYLCAWSLSRTGGGRFNEQFFGPGTRLTVL.

Note on this clone: A junction end diverges from the germline sequence, so it may reflect a read error. CDR3 in amino acids: CASSAGLERAPFF. CDR3 coding DNA: TGTGCCAGCAGCGCGGGTCTTGAAAGGGCCCCTTTTTTC. The V gene is TRBV7-2, the J gene TRBJ2-7, with TRBD2 as a possible D gene (5 bases). The germline CDR1 and CDR2 sequences are SGHTA and FQGNSA. The length of the CDR3 is 13 residues.